This entry describes one T cell receptor beta chain. TCRdb independently ran MiXCR on the RACE reads; one entry per CDR3 protein. Here the sample spans about 300,000 distinct CDR3 sequences, around 5% being singletons. Between the trimmed V and J ends, which lost 4 bases and 7 bases, there was a span of 9 bases. In germline, CDR1 is SEHNR, CDR2 FQNEAQ (reference sequence). This CDR3 region has 12 residues. The data were obtained in a study of human T cells and chemical hapten exposure. The overall study: 2% DPC applied to a 2 cm by 2 cm arm area sensitized donors.

Described time point: pre-sensitization, week 0. Treatment: therapeutic diphenylcyclopropenone sensitization with weekly scalp DPC. The V gene is TRBV7-9, the J gene TRBJ2-3; D gene uncertain. This TCR came from a young woman with alopecia areata. Some clones in this sample may be carry-over from other donors' samples. The sequenced sample was whole blood, obtained in connection with sensitization to the hapten diphenylcyclopropenone (DPC). CDR3 bases: TGTGCCAGCAGCTATCTACCTTATACGCAGTATTTT. Protein product: CASSYLPYTQYF.